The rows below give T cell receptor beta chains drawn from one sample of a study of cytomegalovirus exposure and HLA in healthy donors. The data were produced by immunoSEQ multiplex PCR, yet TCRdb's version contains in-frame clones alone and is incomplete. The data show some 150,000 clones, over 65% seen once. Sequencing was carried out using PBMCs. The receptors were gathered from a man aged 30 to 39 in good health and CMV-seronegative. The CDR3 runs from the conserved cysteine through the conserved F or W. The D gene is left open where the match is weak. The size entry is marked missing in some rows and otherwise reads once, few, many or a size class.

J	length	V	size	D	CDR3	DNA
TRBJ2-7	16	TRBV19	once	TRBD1	CASSAIPGQALYEQYF	TGTGCCAGTAGTGCGATTCCGGGACAGGCACTTTACGAGCAGTACTTC
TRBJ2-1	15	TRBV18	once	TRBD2	CASSPAGGNYNEQFF	TGTGCCAGCTCACCAGCGGGGGGCAACTACAATGAGCAGTTCTTC
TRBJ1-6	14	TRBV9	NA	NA	CASSVQGQDSPLHF	TGTGCCAGCAGCGTCCAGGGTCAAGATTCACCCCTCCACTTT
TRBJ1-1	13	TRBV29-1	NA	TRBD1	CSVRDRENTEAFF	TGCAGCGTGCGGGACAGGGAAAACACTGAAGCTTTCTTT
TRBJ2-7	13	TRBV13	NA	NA	CASSLGGSYEQYF	TGTGCCAGCAGCTTAGGTGGCAGCTACGAGCAGTACTTC
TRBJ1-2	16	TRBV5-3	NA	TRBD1	CARSLSRDREYYGYTF	TGTGCCAGAAGCTTAAGCCGGGACAGGGAGTACTATGGCTACACCTTC
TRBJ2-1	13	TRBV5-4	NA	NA	CASSLQGSGEQFF	TGTGCCAGCAGCTTACAGGGTAGTGGTGAGCAGTTCTTC
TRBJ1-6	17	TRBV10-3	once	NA	CAISEIQVGGDNSPLHF	TGTGCCATCAGTGAGATACAGGTCGGTGGGGATAATTCACCCCTCCACTTT
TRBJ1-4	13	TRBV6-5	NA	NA	CASSGGRREKLFF	TGTGCCAGCAGCGGGGGACGTCGGGAAAAACTGTTTTTT
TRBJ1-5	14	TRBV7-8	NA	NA	CASSLGTVNQPQHF	TGTGCCAGCAGCTTAGGAACAGTCAATCAGCCCCAGCATTTT
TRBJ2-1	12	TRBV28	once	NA	CASSFRDNEQFF	TGTGCCAGCAGTTTCAGGGATAATGAGCAGTTCTTC
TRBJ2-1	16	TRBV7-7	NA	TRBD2	CASSRTSGDLYNEQFF	TGTGCCAGCAGCCGGACTAGCGGGGATCTATACAATGAGCAGTTCTTC
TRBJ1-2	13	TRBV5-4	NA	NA	CASSLDTNYGYTF	TGTGCCAGCAGCTTGGACACTAACTATGGCTACACCTTC
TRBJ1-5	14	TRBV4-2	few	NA	CASSQERGAQPQNF	TGTGCCAGCAGCCAAGAAAGAGGAGCTCAGCCCCAGAATTTT
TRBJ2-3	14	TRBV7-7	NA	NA	CASSLDGATDTQYF	TGTGCCAGCAGCTTAGACGGAGCCACAGATACGCAGTATTTT
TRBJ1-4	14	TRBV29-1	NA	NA	CSVEVGGLGEKLFF	TGCAGCGTTGAAGTTGGTGGGCTTGGGGAAAAACTGTTTTTT
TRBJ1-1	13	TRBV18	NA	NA	CASSQGLDTEAFF	TGTGCCAGCTCACAGGGGCTGGACACTGAAGCTTTCTTT
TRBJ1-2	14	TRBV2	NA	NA	CASSEALGDYGYTF	TGTGCCAGCAGTGAAGCGTTAGGGGACTATGGCTACACCTTC
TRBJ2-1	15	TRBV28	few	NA	CASSLLRGAYNEQFF	TGTGCCAGCAGTTTGTTGCGGGGAGCCTACAATGAGCAGTTCTTC
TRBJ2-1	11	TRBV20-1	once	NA	CSAKRTDEQFF	TGCAGTGCTAAGAGGACTGATGAGCAGTTCTTC
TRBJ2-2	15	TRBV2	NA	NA	CASSASGRNTGELFF	TGTGCCAGCAGTGCATCGGGGAGGAACACCGGGGAGCTGTTTTTT
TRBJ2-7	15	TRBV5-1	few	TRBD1	CASSFGQASSYEQYF	TGCGCCAGCAGCTTCGGACAGGCCAGCTCCTACGAGCAGTACTTC
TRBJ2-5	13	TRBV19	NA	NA	CASSNGARETQYF	TGTGCCAGTAGTAATGGGGCAAGGGAGACCCAGTACTTC
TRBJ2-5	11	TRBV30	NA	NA	CAWSVQGTQYF	TGTGCCTGGAGTGTCCAGGGGACCCAGTACTTC
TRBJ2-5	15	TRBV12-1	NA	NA	CASSLCDRGRETQYF	TGTGCCAGCAGCTTGTGTGACAGGGGGAGGGAGACCCAGTACTTC
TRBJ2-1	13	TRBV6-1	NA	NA	CASSEQGYNEQFF	TGTGCCAGCAGTGAACAGGGGTACAATGAGCAGTTCTTC
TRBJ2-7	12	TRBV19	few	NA	CASSRGLGEQYF	TGTGCCAGCTCCAGGGGCCTCGGGGAGCAGTACTTC
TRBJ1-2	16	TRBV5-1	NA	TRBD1	CASSYPQGAANYGYTF	TGCGCCAGCAGCTACCCACAGGGGGCAGCTAACTATGGCTACACCTTC
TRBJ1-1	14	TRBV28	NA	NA	CASSYPGQNTEAFF	TGTGCCAGCAGTTACCCGGGACAGAACACTGAAGCTTTCTTT
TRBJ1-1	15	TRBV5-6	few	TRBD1	CASSSRDRAGTEAFF	TGTGCCAGCAGCTCTAGGGACAGGGCGGGAACTGAAGCTTTCTTT
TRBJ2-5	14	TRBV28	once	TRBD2	CASSFRGGWETQYF	TGTGCCAGCAGTTTTCGGGGGGGATGGGAGACCCAGTACTTC
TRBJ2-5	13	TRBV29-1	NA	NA	CSALLREAETQYF	TGCAGCGCCCTACTCAGGGAGGCGGAGACCCAGTACTTC
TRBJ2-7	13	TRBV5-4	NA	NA	CASSPIGVNEQYF	TGTGCCAGCAGCCCCATAGGGGTCAACGAGCAGTACTTC
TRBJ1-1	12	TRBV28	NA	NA	CASSLNAGAAFF	TGTGCCAGCAGTTTAAATGCGGGCGCCGCTTTCTTT
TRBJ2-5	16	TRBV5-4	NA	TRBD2	CASSPQTSGGVETQYF	TGTGCCAGCAGCCCTCAGACTAGCGGGGGGGTAGAGACCCAGTACTTC
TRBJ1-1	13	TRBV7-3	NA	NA	CASSSQGGTEAFF	TGTGCCAGCAGCTCCCAGGGAGGCACTGAAGCTTTCTTT
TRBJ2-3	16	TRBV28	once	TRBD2	CASRFLTSAGTDTQYF	TGTGCCAGCAGATTTCTGACTAGCGCCGGCACAGATACGCAGTATTTT
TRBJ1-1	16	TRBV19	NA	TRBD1	CASSTNRGRGVTEAFF	TGTGCCAGTAGCACCAACAGGGGAAGAGGGGTCACTGAAGCTTTCTTT
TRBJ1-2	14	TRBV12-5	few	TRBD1	CASGLETGVGGYTF	TGTGCTAGTGGTTTGGAGACAGGGGTCGGTGGCTACACCTTC
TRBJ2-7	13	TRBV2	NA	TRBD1	CASKGQGTGEQYF	TGTGCCAGCAAGGGACAGGGAACGGGCGAGCAGTACTTC
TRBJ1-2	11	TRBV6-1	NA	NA	CASTETGGYTF	TGTGCCAGCACCGAGACAGGAGGCTACACCTTC
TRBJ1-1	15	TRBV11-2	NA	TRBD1	CASSQNRGLNTEAFF	TGTGCCAGCAGCCAGAACAGGGGGCTAAACACTGAAGCTTTCTTT
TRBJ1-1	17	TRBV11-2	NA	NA	CASSLDGLGQKNTEAFF	TGTGCCAGCAGCTTAGATGGGCTCGGACAGAAGAACACTGAAGCTTTCTTT
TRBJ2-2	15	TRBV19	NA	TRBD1	CASSIGRQGSGELFF	TGTGCCAGTAGTATAGGGAGACAGGGGTCCGGGGAGCTGTTTTTT
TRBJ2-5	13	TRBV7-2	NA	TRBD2	CASSYGGGETQYF	TGTGCCAGCAGCTACGGCGGGGGGGAGACCCAGTACTTC
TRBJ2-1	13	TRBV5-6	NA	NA	CASIPQGSNEQFF	TGTGCCAGCATCCCCCAGGGGAGCAATGAGCAGTTCTTC
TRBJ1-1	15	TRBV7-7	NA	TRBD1	CASSLGGQGNTEAFF	TGTGCCAGCAGCTTAGGTGGACAGGGGAACACTGAAGCTTTCTTT
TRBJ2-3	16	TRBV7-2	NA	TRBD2	CASSLYLAGLSDTQYF	TGTGCCAGCAGCTTATACCTAGCGGGGTTATCAGATACGCAGTATTTT
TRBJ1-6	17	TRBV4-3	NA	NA	CASSLSTPGANNSPLHF	TGCGCCAGCAGCCTCTCTACGCCAGGGGCAAATAATTCACCCCTCCACTTT
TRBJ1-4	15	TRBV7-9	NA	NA	CASSLDSGFNEKLFF	TGTGCCAGCAGCTTAGATTCAGGCTTTAATGAAAAACTGTTTTTT
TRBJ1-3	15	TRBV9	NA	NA	CASSVGDNRENTIYF	TGTGCCAGCAGCGTAGGGGACAATAGGGAAAACACCATATATTTT
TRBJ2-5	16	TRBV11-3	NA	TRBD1	CASSQTGTGGIQTQYF	TGTGCCAGCAGCCAAACCGGGACAGGGGGAATTCAGACCCAGTACTTC
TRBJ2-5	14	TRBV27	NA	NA	CASSLMRNQETQYF	TGTGCCAGCAGTTTAATGAGGAACCAAGAGACCCAGTACTTC
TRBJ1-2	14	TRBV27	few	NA	CASSYLRGTYGYTF	TGTGCCAGCAGTTACCTCAGGGGAACCTATGGCTACACCTTC
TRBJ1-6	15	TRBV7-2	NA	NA	CASSLGLAANSPLHF	TGTGCCAGCAGCTTAGGCCTCGCGGCCAATTCACCCCTCCACTTT
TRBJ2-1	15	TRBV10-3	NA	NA	CAITGTESSYNEQFF	TGTGCCATCACTGGGACTGAGAGCTCCTACAATGAGCAGTTCTTC
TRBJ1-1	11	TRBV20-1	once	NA	CSGGPNTEAFF	TGCAGTGGCGGGCCGAACACTGAAGCTTTCTTT
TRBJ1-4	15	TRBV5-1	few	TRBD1	CASSPGQAYNEKLFF	TGCGCCAGCAGCCCGGGACAGGCATATAATGAAAAACTGTTTTTT